The subject of this entry is one T cell receptor beta chain. This sample stems from a study of CD8 T cells in Susac syndrome. RNA, at about 0.45 to 1 ug, was reverse transcribed with random hexamers. Across 54 Vbeta and 13 Jbeta, TCR beta CDR3 was amplified with immunoSEQ multiplex PCR. TCRdb reanalysed the immunoSEQ multiplex PCR reads using MiXCR and keeps one entry per CDR3 protein. Of around 180,000 distinct CDR3 sequences listed, 95% were seen once; the top ten hold less than 0.2%. The CDR3 is made up of 14 amino acids. The V and J ends lost 3 bases and 2 bases respectively, with 11 bases between them.

The chain couples TRBV12-3 or TRBV12-4 to TRBJ2-7, with D unclear. This receptor was taken from a human donor with multiple sclerosis. Input material: CD8+ T cells from PBMCs. The CDR3 loop is CASSFWQAPYEQYF. The CDR3 DNA is TGTGCCAGCAGTTTCTGGCAGGCTCCCTACGAGCAGTACTTC.